One and the same sample provided the 22 T cell receptor beta chains below, sequenced in a study of T cells in localized non-small cell lung cancer. Only in-frame clones appear in the TCRdb table, and some are missing; sequencing was by immunoSEQ multiplex PCR. The sample shows about 39,000 clones, about 85% of them seen only once. The material was PBMCs, obtained before any cancer treatment. The receptors derive from a woman between 35 and 75 years old with stage II squamous cell lung carcinoma.

This clone was seen once. The chain uses TRBV2 and TRBJ2-1; 7 nucleotides line up with TRBD2. Germline loops: CDR1 SNHLY, CDR2 FYNNEI. V shed 7 bases, J shed 8 bases, and the junction held 8 bases outside the gene matches. The CDR3 consists of 13 residues. The CDR3 sequence: CASTGEGLDEQFF. CDR3 sequence (DNA): TGTGCCAGCACTGGGGAGGGGCTGGATGAGCAGTTCTTC.

This chain links TRBV28 with TRBJ1-3; a possible D gene is TRBD1 (6 bases). The germline gives CDR1 MDHEN, CDR2 SYDVKM. Trimming removed 7 bases from V and 4 bases from J, with 14 bases in between. The CDR3 length is 14 residues. The CDR3 nucleotides read TGTGCCAGCACTCCTGGGGGCCTAGGAAACACCATATATTTT. This translates into CASTPGGLGNTIYF.

V is TRBV15 and J is TRBJ1-2, with a weak D call TRBD1 (6 bases). The V end lost 0 bases, the J end lost 7 bases, and 12 bases lay between the germline ends. CDR1 is LNHNV, CDR2 YYDKDF, per germline (reference sequence). The CDR3 length is 14 residues. The CDR3 region is CATSRDSKGGGYTF. The DNA of the CDR3 is TGTGCCACCAGCAGAGATTCCAAGGGGGGTGGCTACACCTTC.

This clone showed up just a few times. V is TRBV6-5 and J is TRBJ1-2; a weak D match, TRBD1 (6 bases). This CDR3 is 13 amino acids long. Germline V gives CDR1 MNHEY, CDR2 SVGAGI. The V gene lost 4 bases and the J gene lost 0 bases, with 6 bases spanning the gap. CDR3 DNA sequence: TGTGCCAGCAGTTCAGGGGCTAACTATGGCTACACCTTC. Amino acid sequence: CASSSGANYGYTF.

Relative to its sample, this clone is medium-sized. V is TRBV7-9 and J is TRBJ2-3, with 9 positions matching TRBD2. Looked up from germline, CDR1 is SEHNR and CDR2 is FQNEAQ (reference sequence). V gave up 5 bases and J gave up 2 bases; unmatched junction bases: 8. The CDR3 contains 16 residues. The CDR3 region has the DNA TGTGCCAGCAGCCCCCGGACTAGCGCAGACACAGATACGCAGTATTTT. Its protein is CASSPRTSADTDTQYF. Full variable domain (rest looked up from reference TRBV7-9 and TRBJ2-3): DTGVSQNPRHKITKRGQNVTFRCDPISEHNRLYWYRQTLGQGPEFLTYFQNEAQLEKSRLLSDRFSAERPKGSFSTLEIQRTEQGDSAMYLCASSPRTSADTDTQYFGPGTRLTVL.

The rearrangement links TRBV6-1 to TRBJ2-1, with D maybe TRBD1 (6 bases). V was trimmed by 7 bases and J by 8 bases, leaving 21 bases between them. CDR3 size: 15 residues. Germline values: CDR1 MNHNS, CDR2 SASEGT. CDR3 nucleotide sequence: TGTGCCAGCATTTCTCCGGGACAATTGAAGGATGAGCAGTTCTTC. Translated: CASISPGQLKDEQFF.

The chain combines TRBV7-2 with TRBJ1-4, with TRBD1 matching over 9 bases. V was pared by 2 bases and J by 8 bases, with 6 bases of the junction left unmatched. CDR1 and CDR2 from the germline V gene are SGHTA and FQGNSA. The length of the CDR3 is 15 residues. The CDR3 sequence: CASSLFGTGTEKLFF. The CDR3 nucleotides read TGTGCCAGCAGCTTATTCGGGACAGGGACCGAAAAACTGTTTTTT.

CDR3 DNA: TGTGCCAGCAGCCAAGGGACTAGCGGTAACAATGAGCAGTTCTTC. It is translated as CASSQGTSGNNEQFF. The chain is built from TRBV4-2 and TRBJ2-1, with 10 bases identical to TRBD2. V was pared by 1 base and J by 5 bases, with 2 bases of the junction left unmatched. CDR3 size: 15 residues. Germline CDR1 and CDR2: LGHNA and YNFKEQ.

This clone was recorded once. This same CDR3 is encoded by further DNA sequences in the sample. This rearrangement joins TRBV10-3 to TRBJ2-7; possibly TRBD1 or TRBD2 for D (5 bases each). V was cut by 5 bases and J by 0 bases, with 11 bases left in between. Per the germline V gene, CDR1 is ENHRY and CDR2 is SYGVKD. The CDR3 sequence is 14 residues long. The CDR3 region is CAISRGSPSYEQYV. As DNA, the CDR3 is TGTGCCATCAGTCGGGGCTCCCCCTCCTACGAGCAGTACGTC.

The chain combines TRBV2 with TRBJ2-5, with 10 bases lining up with TRBD1. Germline V gives CDR1 SNHLY, CDR2 FYNNEI. This CDR3 is 14 amino acids long. With V trimmed by 5 bases and J by 5 bases, 5 bases remained unmatched. The CDR3 DNA is TGTGCCAGCAGTCCCGACAGGGGGCGGGAGACCCAGTACTTC. Amino acid sequence: CASSPDRGRETQYF.

This clone has only a few counts. The rearrangement uses TRBV19 and TRBJ1-2; 8 bases are a match to TRBD1. The trim removed 3 bases at V and 6 bases at J, leaving 6 bases unmatched. The CDR3 covers 14 residues. CDR1 is LNHDA and CDR2 is SQIVND in the germline V gene (reference sequence). DNA of the CDR3: TGTGCCAGTAGTATGCCCGGACAGGGAGATGGCTACACCTTC. This translates into CASSMPGQGDGYTF.

The CDR3 is CASSMGWHGLGETQYF. The CDR3 region has the DNA TGTGCCAGTAGTATGGGGTGGCACGGGTTGGGGGAGACCCAGTACTTC. The chain carries TRBV19 and TRBJ2-5, with D uncertain. The V end lost 3 bases, the J end lost 5 bases, and 19 bases lay between the germline ends. Germline CDR1 LNHDA, CDR2 SQIVND (reference sequence). The CDR3 is made up of 16 amino acids.

Only one count was recorded for this clone. The chain carries TRBV19 and TRBJ2-1; TRBD1 agrees at 9 bases. Per the germline V gene, CDR1 is LNHDA and CDR2 is SQIVND (reference sequence). The V and J ends lost 3 bases and 6 bases, in that order; junction bases with no gene match: 6. This CDR3 is 15 amino acids long. CDR3 nucleotides: TGTGCCAGTAGTATCGGACAGGGGTTTACCAATGAGCAGTTCTTC. Its translation: CASSIGQGFTNEQFF.

J is TRBJ1-4 and V is TRBV7-9, with 11 bases fitting TRBD1. Per the germline V gene, CDR1 is SEHNR and CDR2 is FQNEAQ (reference sequence). This CDR3 has 15 residues. V trimming: 5 bases; J trimming: 8 bases; junction bases outside the gene matches: 7. This chain's CDR3 is CASSAGQGAEEKLFF. For the CDR3, the DNA is TGTGCCAGCAGCGCCGGACAGGGGGCTGAAGAAAAACTGTTTTTT.

The CDR3, as DNA: TGTGCCATCAGCGGGGGAGACGGAGAGACCCAGTACTTC. It yields the protein CAISGGDGETQYF. This chain links TRBV10-3 with TRBJ2-5; a possible D gene is TRBD2 (6 bases). Trimming removed 6 bases at V and 4 bases at J, with 12 bases between. CDR1 is ENHRY and CDR2 is SYGVKD in the germline V gene. The CDR3 extends over 13 amino acids.

This clone showed up just once. This chain connects TRBV28 to TRBJ1-2; D remains ambiguous. V was clipped by 6 bases and J by 4 bases, with 24 bases between them. Germline values: CDR1 MDHEN, CDR2 SYDVKM. The CDR3 is 17 amino acids. In nucleotides, the CDR3 is TGTGCCAGCAGCTTTATGTCAGGCGGGGTTTCCCCCTATGGCTACACCTTC. This translates into CASSFMSGGVSPYGYTF.

The chain employs TRBV28 and TRBJ1-3, with no clear D. Germline CDR1 MDHEN, CDR2 SYDVKM. Between the trimmed V and J ends, which lost 3 bases and 2 bases, there was a span of 8 bases. CDR3 length equals 14 residues. This chain's CDR3 is CASSLVETGNTIYF. The CDR3 DNA follows: TGTGCCAGCAGTTTGGTGGAGACTGGAAACACCATATATTTT.

This chain joins TRBV28 and TRBJ2-3; maybe TRBD2 (5 bases). V was cut by 7 bases and J by 4 bases, with 15 bases left in between. The CDR3 extends over 14 amino acids. CDR1 and CDR2 from the germline V gene are MDHEN and SYDVKM. The CDR3 DNA is TGTGCCAGCACCCTTGAGGGTACCGCAGATACGCAGTATTTT. Protein sequence: CASTLEGTADTQYF. The full variable domain, with the rest looked up from reference TRBV28 and TRBJ2-3, is DVKVTQSSRYLVKRTGEKVFLECVQDMDHENMFWYRQDPGLGLRLIYFSYDVKMKEKGDIPEGYSVSREKKERFSLILESASTNQTSMYLCASTLEGTADTQYFGPGTRLTVL.

The genes are TRBV6-1 and TRBJ1-4; D may be TRBD1 (5 bases). The CDR3 is made up of 14 amino acids. CDR1 is MNHNS, CDR2 SASEGT, per germline. Trimming stripped 5 bases from V and 3 bases from J, with 10 bases between. The CDR3 DNA reads TGTGCCAGCAGTCGGGACGGCGCTAATGAAAAACTGTTTTTT. It codes for CASSRDGANEKLFF.

The gene calls are TRBV7-2 and TRBJ1-6, with 8 bases that match TRBD1. Germline V gives CDR1 SGHTA, CDR2 FQGNSA. CDR3 length: 14 amino acids. V lost 6 bases to trimming and J lost 9 bases; unmatched junction nucleotides: 7. CDR3 sequence reads: CASRSDRGSSPLHF. In DNA, the CDR3 is TGTGCCAGCAGATCCGACAGGGGTTCTTCACCCCTCCACTTT.

This chain connects TRBV19 to TRBJ2-7; weak D call: TRBD1 (6 bases). In germline, CDR1 is LNHDA, CDR2 SQIVND (reference sequence). Deletions cut 5 bases from V and 3 bases from J, with 17 bases between. The CDR3 sequence is 15 residues long. CDR3 protein: CASSPTGTTNYEQYF. CDR3 DNA sequence: TGTGCCAGTAGTCCAACCGGGACAACCAACTACGAGCAGTACTTC.

The chain employs TRBV6-1 and TRBJ1-5; D uncertain. CDR1 is MNHNS and CDR2 is SASEGT in the germline V gene. V lost 7 bases to trimming and J lost 1 base, with 14 bases between them. CDR3 size: 15 residues. As DNA, the CDR3 is TGTGCCAGCACCCCGAGAGGTCGAAGCAATCAGCCCCAGCATTTT. Translated: CASTPRGRSNQPQHF.